What follows are 23 T cell receptor beta chains derived from one specimen sequenced in a study of T cell responses to AZD1222 COVID-19 vaccine. Only in-frame clones appear in the TCRdb table, and some are missing; sequencing was by immunoSEQ multiplex PCR. This sample carries roughly 120,000 clones, roughly 86% of them seen once, and the ten largest clones take around 3%. Sequencing was performed on peripheral blood, taken 28 days after the second AZD1222 dose. These receptors originate from an adult who received the AZD1222 COVID-19 vaccine.

CDR3 residues: CASSLGPRDTQYF. Written as DNA, the CDR3 is TGTGCCAGCAGCTTAGGTCCCCGGGATACGCAGTATTTT. The chain recombines TRBV7-8 with TRBJ2-3; D unresolved. Germline lookup yields CDR1 SGHVS and CDR2 FQNEAQ. Deletions cut 1 base from V and 6 bases from J, with 8 bases between. The CDR3 sequence is 13 residues long.

The sample holds a few counts of this clone. The chain has TRBV9 and TRBJ1-3; D gene unclear. Trimming removed 5 bases at V and 1 base at J, with 7 bases between. The CDR3 is 13 amino acids. The germline V gene has CDR1 SGDLS and CDR2 YYNGEE. In DNA, the CDR3 is TGTGCCAGCAGAGGGTTATCTGGAAACACCATATATTTT. Its translation: CASRGLSGNTIYF.

The chain recombines TRBV7-2 with TRBJ2-7, with D possibly matching TRBD2 (5 bases). The CDR3 length is 14 residues. Per the germline V gene, CDR1 is SGHTA and CDR2 is FQGNSA. Trimming shortened V by 5 bases and J by 2 bases, and 13 bases separated the two germline ends. The CDR3 here is CASSPWTGTYEQYF. The DNA of the CDR3 is TGTGCCAGCAGCCCCTGGACTGGAACCTACGAGCAGTACTTC.

The rearrangement links TRBV7-9 to TRBJ2-7; D is unresolved. Trimming shortened V by 1 base and J by 6 bases, and 7 bases separated the two germline ends. Germline V CDR1 and CDR2: SEHNR, FQNEAQ (reference sequence). The CDR3 length is 12 residues. The DNA for the CDR3 is TGTGCCAGCAGCTTAGTCCCTGGCGAGCAGTACTTC. Its protein is CASSLVPGEQYF.

The rearrangement uses TRBV5-1 and TRBJ1-6; 10 bases fit TRBD1. The CDR3 totals 14 residues. Per the germline V gene, CDR1 is SGHRS and CDR2 is YFSETQ. J gave up 10 bases and V 3 bases, and 4 bases lay outside the gene matches. The CDR3 DNA is TGCGCCAGCAGCTGGGGACAGGGGATGTCACCCCTCCACTTT. It encodes CASSWGQGMSPLHF.

This clone has just a few counts. V and J are TRBV7-6 and TRBJ1-4; TRBD1 matches at 7 bases. The CDR3 sequence is 15 residues long. V lost 3 bases to trimming and J lost 7 bases; unmatched junction nucleotides: 8. Germline lookup yields CDR1 SGHVS and CDR2 FNYEAQ. CDR3 DNA sequence: TGTGCCAGCAGCTTCAAGTTAGGGGGCTTTGAAAAACTGTTTTTT. Amino acids: CASSFKLGGFEKLFF.

This clone counts as medium-sized (0.01 to 0.1%). The chain carries TRBV30 and TRBJ1-6; weak D call: TRBD1 (5 bases). Germline V gene sequence: CDR1 GTSNPN, CDR2 SVGIG (reference sequence). The CDR3 totals 16 residues. V was shortened by 0 bases and J by 9 bases, with 18 bases between the two germline ends. CDR3 in DNA: TGTGCCTGGAGTGTACGGTTGGGGGGTGCTCGTTCACCCCTCCACTTT. This codes for CAWSVRLGGARSPLHF. Variable domain in full (rest from reference TRBV30 and TRBJ1-6): SQTIHQWPATLVQPVGSPLSLECTVEGTSNPNLYWYRQAAGRGLQLLFYSVGIGQISSEVPQNLSASRPQDRQFILSSKKLLLSDSGFYLCAWSVRLGGARSPLHFGNGTRLTVT.

This chain joins TRBV30 and TRBJ1-5; D gene uncertain. The CDR3 sequence is 13 residues long. Deletions cut 2 bases from V and 7 bases from J, with 12 bases between. Germline V gives CDR1 GTSNPN, CDR2 SVGIG (reference sequence). The CDR3 loop reads CAWSFGVEQPQHF. The CDR3 nucleotides read TGTGCCTGGAGTTTCGGGGTGGAACAGCCCCAGCATTTT. The variable domain in full, with the rest retrieved from reference TRBV30 and TRBJ1-5, is SQTIHQWPATLVQPVGSPLSLECTVEGTSNPNLYWYRQAAGRGLQLLFYSVGIGQISSEVPQNLSASRPQDRQFILSSKKLLLSDSGFYLCAWSFGVEQPQHFGDGTRLSIL.

The chain joins TRBV7-2 to TRBJ2-3, with TRBD1 matching 7 bases. CDR1 is SGHTA and CDR2 is FQGNSA in the germline V gene. V shed 4 bases, J shed 2 bases, and the junction held 3 bases outside the gene matches. The CDR3 length is 14 residues. Here the CDR3 reads CASSSQGVTDTQYF. CDR3 DNA sequence: TGTGCCAGCAGCTCCCAGGGGGTCACAGATACGCAGTATTTT. Drawing the rest from reference TRBV7-2 and TRBJ2-3, the complete variable domain is GAGVSQSPSNKVTEKGKDVELRCDPISGHTALYWYRQSLGQGLEFLIYFQGNSAPDKSGLPSDRFSAERTGGSVSTLTIQRTQQEDSAVYLCASSSQGVTDTQYFGPGTRLTVL.

The chain joins TRBV11-3 to TRBJ2-3, with a tentative D call TRBD2 (6 bases). Germline V lookup: CDR1 SGHNT, CDR2 YENEEA. Deletions cut 5 bases from V and 3 bases from J, with 15 bases between. CDR3 length equals 15 residues. The CDR3 spells CASSPRTGGTDTQYF. CDR3 in DNA: TGTGCCAGCAGCCCGCGGACTGGGGGGACAGATACGCAGTATTTT.

The CDR3 sequence is CASNDRGEYNEQFF. The CDR3 region has the DNA TGTGCCAGCAACGACAGGGGGGAATACAATGAGCAGTTCTTC. The chain is built from TRBV6-5 and TRBJ2-1; the match to TRBD1 covers 9 bases. CDR1 is MNHEY and CDR2 is SVGAGI in the germline V gene. CDR3 length equals 14 residues. The V gene end was trimmed by 7 bases and the J gene end by 4 bases; junction bases not matched to a gene: 5.

The chain joins TRBV5-1 to TRBJ2-3; D is perhaps TRBD1 (6 bases). The CDR3 extends over 13 amino acids. The V gene lost 7 bases and the J gene lost 7 bases, with 16 bases spanning the gap. Per germline, CDR1 SGHRS and CDR2 YFSETQ. The CDR3 DNA reads as TGCGCCAGCCTGGACCCAGACAGGTATACGCAGTATTTT. Its protein product is CASLDPDRYTQYF.

This rearrangement joins TRBV11-3 to TRBJ2-2; 8 bases map to TRBD2. CDR1 is SGHNT, CDR2 YENEEA, per germline. The CDR3 is made up of 16 amino acids. V dropped 3 bases and J dropped 6; count of bases not matched to a gene: 9. CDR3 loop: CASSFDAAGASGELFF. DNA for the CDR3: TGTGCCAGCAGCTTTGACGCAGCGGGGGCTTCCGGGGAGCTGTTTTTT.

The chain combines TRBV9 with TRBJ2-5, with D possibly TRBD1 on 6 matching bases. Germline V CDR1 and CDR2: SGDLS, YYNGEE. This CDR3 spans 15 amino acids. The V gene lost 4 bases and the J gene lost 5 bases, with 18 bases spanning the gap. The CDR3 nucleotides are TGTGCCAGCAGCCCTACCGGGACAAAGGGGGAGACCCAGTACTTC. Translated: CASSPTGTKGETQYF.

The chain joins TRBV7-9 to TRBJ1-5; TRBD1 aligns across 7 bases. J was trimmed by 7 bases and V by 4 bases; bases with no gene match: 7. The CDR3 contains 14 residues. Germline V CDR1 and CDR2: SEHNR, FQNEAQ (reference sequence). CDR3: CASSYDRAGQPQHF. DNA of the CDR3: TGTGCCAGCAGCTACGACAGGGCTGGCCAGCCCCAGCATTTT.

The chain uses TRBV7-2 and TRBJ2-1, with D hard to call. The germline V gene encodes CDR1 SGHTA and CDR2 FQGNSA. The V end lost 1 base, the J end lost 8 bases, and 12 bases lay between the germline ends. The CDR3 spans 14 residues. The CDR3, as DNA: TGTGCCAGCAGCTTAGGGCTAGATTTCGATGAGCAGTTCTTC. This encodes CASSLGLDFDEQFF.

In its sample, this clone was seen a few times. The DNA for the CDR3 is TGTGCCAGCAGCGTAGGGGTATCAGGACAGGGGAATGAAAAACTGTTTTTT. It encodes CASSVGVSGQGNEKLFF. V is TRBV9 and J is TRBJ1-4, with 9 bases lining up with TRBD1. This CDR3 has 17 residues. The J segment lost 5 bases and the V segment lost 0 bases, leaving 8 bases of the junction unmatched. From germline, CDR1 is SGDLS and CDR2 YYNGEE.

V usage is TRBV4-1 and J usage is TRBJ1-5, with a tentative D call TRBD1 (6 bases). Per germline, CDR1 MGHRA and CDR2 YSYEKL. The CDR3 sequence is 16 residues long. Trimming removed 0 bases from V and 6 bases from J, with 15 bases in between. The CDR3 region is CASSQDPGGLGQPQHF. As DNA, the CDR3 is TGCGCCAGCAGCCAAGATCCGGGGGGGCTCGGTCAGCCCCAGCATTTT.

The CDR3 region has the DNA TGTGCCAGCAGCTTTATATCCGGCTACACCTTC. It translates to CASSFISGYTF. The chain couples TRBV5-5 to TRBJ1-2, with no clear D. The CDR3 covers 11 residues. Trimming took off 2 bases at V and 8 bases at J, with 7 bases between the two ends. Germline CDR1 SGHKS, CDR2 YYEKEE (reference sequence).

The V call is TRBV5-1, the J call TRBJ1-3; unclear D gene. Germline loops: CDR1 SGHRS, CDR2 YFSETQ. Trimming shortened V by 6 bases and J by 4 bases, and 14 bases separated the two germline ends. The CDR3 contains 14 residues. The CDR3 spells CASKPNIKGNTIYF. For the CDR3, the DNA is TGCGCCAGCAAACCAAATATCAAGGGAAACACCATATATTTT.

The genes are TRBV19 and TRBJ1-1, with unresolved D. The CDR3 has 13 amino acids. Trimming removed 3 bases from V and 1 base from J, with 6 bases in between. Germline V CDR1 and CDR2: LNHDA, SQIVND (reference sequence). The CDR3 DNA follows: TGTGCCAGTAGTATTTGGGGGAACACTGAAGCTTTCTTT. Encoded protein: CASSIWGNTEAFF. Supplemented by reference TRBV19 and TRBJ1-1, the full variable domain reads DGGITQSPKYLFRKEGQNVTLSCEQNLNHDAMYWYRQDPGQGLRLIYYSQIVNDFQKGDIAEGYSVSREKKESFPLTVTSAQKNPTAFYLCASSIWGNTEAFFGQGTRLTVV.

The V and J genes are TRBV13 and TRBJ2-5, with D perhaps TRBD1 (6 bases). Germline loops: CDR1 PRHDT, CDR2 FYEKMQ (reference sequence). CDR3 size: 14 residues. V was shortened by 5 bases and J by 3 bases, with 13 bases between the two germline ends. The CDR3 nucleotides are TGTGCCAGCAGCCGGACAGACCGTAAAGAGACCCAGTACTTC. The encoded protein is CASSRTDRKETQYF.

This chain joins TRBV5-4 and TRBJ2-3; 12 bases are a match to TRBD2. J lost 4 bases, V lost 4 bases, and 7 bases had no gene match. Germline V gene lookup returns CDR1 SGHNT and CDR2 YYREEE (reference sequence). The CDR3 loop spans 16 amino acids. The CDR3 loop reads CASSTMTSGGADTQYF. DNA of the CDR3: TGTGCCAGCAGCACTATGACTAGCGGGGGAGCAGATACGCAGTATTTT. Looking up the rest from reference TRBV5-4 and TRBJ2-3 gives the full variable domain: ETGVTQSPTHLIKTRGQQVTLRCSSQSGHNTVSWYQQALGQGPQFIFQYYREEENGRGNFPPRFSGLQFPNYSSELNVNALELDDSALYLCASSTMTSGGADTQYFGPGTRLTVL.